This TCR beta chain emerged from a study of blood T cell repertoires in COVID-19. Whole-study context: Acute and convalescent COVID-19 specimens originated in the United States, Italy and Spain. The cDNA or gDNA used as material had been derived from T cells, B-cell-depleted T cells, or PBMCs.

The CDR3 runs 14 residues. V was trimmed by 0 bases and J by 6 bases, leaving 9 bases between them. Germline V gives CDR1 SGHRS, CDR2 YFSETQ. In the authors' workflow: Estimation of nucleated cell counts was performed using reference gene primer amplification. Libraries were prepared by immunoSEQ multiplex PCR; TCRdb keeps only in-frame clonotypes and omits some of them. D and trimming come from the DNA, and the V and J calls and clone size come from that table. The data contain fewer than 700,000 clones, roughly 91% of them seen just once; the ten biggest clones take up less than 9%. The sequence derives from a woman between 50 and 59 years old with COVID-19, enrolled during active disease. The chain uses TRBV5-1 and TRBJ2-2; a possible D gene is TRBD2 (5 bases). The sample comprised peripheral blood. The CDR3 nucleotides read TGCGCCAGCAGCTTGGCTCTCGGGGCCGGGGAGCTGTTTTTT. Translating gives CASSLALGAGELFF.